One T cell receptor beta chain is described in this entry. This record belongs to a study of blood T cell repertoires in COVID-19. Study details: Acute and convalescent COVID-19 samples came from the United States, Italy and Spain. Sources were T cells, B-cell-depleted T cells, or PBMCs; the material itself was cDNA or gDNA.

Germline V gene data show CDR1 as LNHNV and CDR2 as YYDKDF (reference sequence). V shed 6 bases and J shed 7 bases, with 16 bases lying between them. This CDR3 comprises 15 residues. Per the original methods: Amplifying reference gene primers gave estimates of nucleated cell counts. Assay used: immunoSEQ multiplex PCR; TCRdb lists only in-frame clones, some missing. V, J and clone size are those of that table, while D and trimming were read from the DNA. Here the sample spans 75,000 to 90,000 clones, about 80% being singletons. The chain couples TRBV15 to TRBJ1-6; tentatively, D is TRBD1 (6 bases). Sequenced material: peripheral blood. The receptor was isolated from a woman aged 40 to 50 with active or convalescent COVID-19. CDR3 in DNA: TGTGCCACCAGGAAGACAGGAGCGAACAATTCACCCCTCCACTTT. Protein sequence: CATRKTGANNSPLHF.